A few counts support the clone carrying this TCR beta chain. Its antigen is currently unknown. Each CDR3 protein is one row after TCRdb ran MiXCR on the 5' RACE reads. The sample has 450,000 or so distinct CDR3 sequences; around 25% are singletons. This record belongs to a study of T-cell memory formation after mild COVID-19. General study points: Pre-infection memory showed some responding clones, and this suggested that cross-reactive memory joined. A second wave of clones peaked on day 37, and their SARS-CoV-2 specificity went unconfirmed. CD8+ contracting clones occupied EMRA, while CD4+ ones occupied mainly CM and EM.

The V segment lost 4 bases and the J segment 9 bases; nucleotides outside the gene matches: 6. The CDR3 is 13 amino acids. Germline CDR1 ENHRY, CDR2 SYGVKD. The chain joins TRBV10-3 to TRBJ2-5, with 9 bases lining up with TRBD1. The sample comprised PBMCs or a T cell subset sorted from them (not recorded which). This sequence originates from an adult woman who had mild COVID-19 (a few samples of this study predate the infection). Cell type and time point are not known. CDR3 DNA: TGTGCCATCAGTGGGGGACAGGGTACGGCCCAGTACTTC. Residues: CAISGGQGTAQYF.